One and the same sample provided the 5 T cell receptor beta chains below, sequenced in a study of long-term antiretroviral therapy in people with HIV. Version v3.0 of the immunoSEQ assay was performed at survey level. The protocol was immunoSEQ multiplex PCR, while the TCRdb copy is restricted to in-frame clones and leaves out a portion. The table includes about 30,000 clones, approximately 85% detected once. Source: unsorted PBMCs, taken 3 years after starting antiretroviral therapy. Receptors originate from a man aged 40-49 years with HIV.

The chain uses TRBV5-1 and TRBJ1-2; 9 bases agree with TRBD1. CDR1 SGHRS and CDR2 YFSETQ come from the germline V gene. The CDR3 is 14 amino acids. With 0 bases clipped from V and 13 bases from J, the junction kept 10 bases outside the gene matches. DNA for the CDR3: TGCGCCAGCAGCTTGGGGAGTACAGGGGGCGCGGGCACCTTC. This translates into CASSLGSTGGAGTF.

The chain uses TRBV7-9 and TRBJ1-3; the D gene is possibly TRBD1 (6 bases). The V gene lost 2 bases and the J gene lost 8 bases, with 16 bases spanning the gap. The germline gives CDR1 SEHNR, CDR2 FQNEAQ (reference sequence). The CDR3 totals 15 residues. The CDR3 nucleotides read TGTGCCAGCAGCTTATACGGGACACCCGGCCACACCATATATTTT. Residues: CASSLYGTPGHTIYF.

The J gene is TRBJ2-7, the V gene TRBV5-6, with D possibly being TRBD2 (6 bases). Per the germline V gene, CDR1 is SGHDT and CDR2 is YYEEEE. This CDR3 spans 11 amino acids. V lost 4 bases to trimming and J lost 6 bases, with 8 bases between them. CDR3 protein: CASSEGLEQYF. The CDR3 region has the DNA TGTGCCAGCAGCGAGGGACTCGAGCAGTACTTC.

The chain couples TRBV5-6 to TRBJ2-7; D possibly corresponds to TRBD1 (5 bases). Germline lookup yields CDR1 SGHDT and CDR2 YYEEEE. V lost 0 bases, J lost 5 bases, and 15 bases lay in between. There are 15 residues in the CDR3. The CDR3: CASSLVSGFDHEQYF. The CDR3 DNA is TGTGCCAGCAGCTTGGTTTCAGGGTTCGACCACGAGCAGTACTTC.

J is TRBJ2-7 and V is TRBV27; TRBD1 is a possible D gene (6 bases). V gave up 2 bases and J gave up 0 bases, with 8 bases separating them. Germline CDR1 MNHEY, CDR2 SMNVEV (reference sequence). The CDR3 is 14 amino acids. In DNA form, the CDR3 reads TGTGCCAGCAGTTTAAACAGGGCCTCCTACGAGCAGTACTTC. Encoded protein: CASSLNRASYEQYF.